Below, one T cell receptor beta chain is given with its context. Data came from immunoSEQ multiplex PCR; TCRdb stores just in-frame clones and leaves some out. The sample contains roughly 12,000 clones, approximately 68% of which appear only once. These data are taken from a study of ipilimumab plus nivolumab after autologous stem cell transplantation. The CDR3 sequence is 16 residues long. Germline lookup yields CDR1 SGHAT and CDR2 FQNNGV. V lost 6 bases to trimming and J lost 8 bases; unmatched junction nucleotides: 13. The source material was PBMCs, sampled in a trial of ipilimumab plus nivolumab as post-transplant consolidation. J is TRBJ1-2 and V is TRBV11-2; TRBD1 matches 12 bases. This TCR was recovered from a male donor with multiple myeloma. The CDR3 DNA reads TGTGCCAGCAGACAACCCGGGACAGGGGGCATGGGCGGCTACACCTTC. As protein: CASRQPGTGGMGGYTF.